Below, 6 T cell receptor beta chains from the same sample are listed, as sequenced in a study of T cells in localized non-small cell lung cancer. Clones were read by immunoSEQ multiplex PCR, and TCRdb kept only the in-frame ones, dropping some. The table shows more than 9,000 clones, with more than 45% occurring only once. Sequences were derived from lymph node tissue, sampled before any cancer treatment. All receptors come from a woman aged 35 to 69 with stage II squamous cell lung carcinoma.

This rearrangement joins TRBV5-1 to TRBJ2-5, with TRBD1 matching over 7 bases. The trim removed 2 bases at V and 2 bases at J, leaving 9 bases unmatched. The CDR3 sequence is 16 residues long. Germline loops: CDR1 SGHRS, CDR2 YFSETQ. The CDR3 DNA reads TGCGCCAGCAGCTTAACTCGGGGACAGAGACAAGAGACCCAGTACTTC. Protein product: CASSLTRGQRQETQYF. Full variable domain (outside the CDR3, taken from reference TRBV5-1 and TRBJ2-5): KAGVTQTPRYLIKTRGQQVTLSCSPISGHRSVSWYQQTPGQGLQFLFEYFSETQRNKGNFPGRFSGRQFSNSRSEMNVSTLELGDSALYLCASSLTRGQRQETQYFGPGTRLLVL.

The rearrangement links TRBV19 to TRBJ1-6, with a possible D match to TRBD1 (6 bases). Germline loops: CDR1 LNHDA, CDR2 SQIVND (reference sequence). CDR3 length equals 14 residues. Trimming shortened V by 10 bases and J by 0 bases, and 10 bases separated the two germline ends. The DNA of the CDR3 is TGTGCCACCATGGACAGCTCCTATAATTCACCCCTCCACTTT. Amino acids: CATMDSSYNSPLHF.

This clone was recorded a few times. The chain uses TRBV11-3 and TRBJ2-3; 7 bases agree with TRBD1. This CDR3 spans 15 amino acids. Germline loops: CDR1 SGHNT, CDR2 YENEEA. Trimming took 1 base from V and 3 from J; bases not matched to a gene: 4. This chain's CDR3 is CASSLVRQGTDTQYF. CDR3 DNA: TGTGCCAGCAGCTTAGTTCGACAGGGTACAGATACGCAGTATTTT.

The chain joins TRBV19 to TRBJ1-1; possible D gene TRBD1, 6 bases. This CDR3 spans 15 amino acids. The ends were cut back, 3 bases at V and 7 bases at J, with 18 bases in the middle. Germline V CDR1 and CDR2: LNHDA, SQIVND (reference sequence). This chain's CDR3 is CASSIRPGANGEAFF. In DNA form, the CDR3 reads TGTGCCAGTAGTATTCGTCCAGGGGCGAATGGTGAAGCTTTCTTT.

V is TRBV5-1 and J is TRBJ1-1; 7 bases agree with TRBD1. This CDR3 spans 14 amino acids. After removal of 3 bases from V and 6 bases from J, the junction contained 8 bases not matched to a gene. CDR1 and CDR2 (germline): SGHRS, YFSETQ. The CDR3 loop is CASSSAQGSAEAFF. As DNA, the CDR3 is TGCGCCAGCAGCTCCGCACAGGGGTCGGCTGAAGCTTTCTTT.

The gene calls are TRBV6-8 and TRBJ1-6; TRBD1 is a possible D gene (6 bases). This CDR3 has 12 amino acids. V lost 10 bases, J lost 9 bases, and 13 bases lay in between. Germline CDR1 is MNHGY and CDR2 is SAAAGT. The CDR3, as DNA: TGTGCCATCAATACAGGGAGTTCACCCCTCCACTTT. It codes for CAINTGSSPLHF.